A single sample gave rise to the 26 T cell receptor beta chains below, sequenced in a study of blood T cell repertoires in COVID-19. Some clones are missing from TCRdb's copy, which holds only in-frame ones; the method was immunoSEQ multiplex PCR. The table records about 98,000 clones, 86% of them present only once. The sequencing input was peripheral blood. The receptors were gathered from a man aged 50 to 59 with acute or convalescent COVID-19.

V and J are TRBV5-4 and TRBJ1-2; D is possibly TRBD1 (5 bases). Germline CDR1 SGHNT, CDR2 YYREEE (reference sequence). This CDR3 is built from 12 residues. V dropped 0 bases and J dropped 8 bases, with 8 bases sitting between them. The CDR3 sequence is CASSLDAGGYTF. In DNA form, the CDR3 reads TGTGCCAGCAGCTTGGATGCAGGGGGCTACACCTTC.

The J gene is TRBJ2-3, the V gene TRBV7-7, with 10 bases matching TRBD2. CDR1 is SSHAT, CDR2 FNYEAQ, per germline (reference sequence). Trimming took 5 bases from V and 0 from J; bases not matched to a gene: 5. The CDR3 spans 16 residues. The CDR3 DNA reads as TGTGCCAGCAGCCCTGGACTAGCGGCCAGCACAGATACGCAGTATTTT. This codes for CASSPGLAASTDTQYF.

In this sample, this clone turned up once. The gene calls are TRBV5-4 and TRBJ2-1; TRBD2 matches 7 bases. CDR3 size: 14 residues. With 1 base clipped from V and 8 bases from J, the junction kept 6 bases outside the gene matches. The germline gives CDR1 SGHNT, CDR2 YYREEE (reference sequence). The CDR3 loop is CASSLTLASDEQFF. The CDR3 nucleotides are TGTGCCAGCAGCTTGACACTAGCGTCGGATGAGCAGTTCTTC. Supplemented by reference TRBV5-4 and TRBJ2-1, the full variable domain reads ETGVTQSPTHLIKTRGQQVTLRCSSQSGHNTVSWYQQALGQGPQFIFQYYREEENGRGNFPPRFSGLQFPNYSSELNVNALELDDSALYLCASSLTLASDEQFFGPGTRLTVL.

CDR3 residues: CASSPRASGRFYEQYF. The CDR3 DNA sequence: TGTGCCAGCAGCCCCCGAGCCAGCGGGAGGTTCTACGAGCAGTACTTC. V gene TRBV7-2 combines with J gene TRBJ2-7; 9 nucleotides align to TRBD2. There are 16 residues in the CDR3. The germline CDR1 and CDR2 sequences are SGHTA and FQGNSA. J lost 3 bases, V lost 5 bases, and 11 bases had no gene match.

The chain couples TRBV11-2 to TRBJ2-5; TRBD1 aligns across 7 bases. V lost 6 bases, J lost 4 bases, and 8 bases stayed unmatched. Germline V gene lookup returns CDR1 SGHAT and CDR2 FQNNGV. The CDR3 extends over 14 amino acids. The CDR3, as DNA: TGTGCCAGCAGAGTGAGGGGGCAAAGAGAGACCCAGTACTTC. Its protein product is CASRVRGQRETQYF.

For this clone: Compared with germline, one end of the junction differs, possibly owing to a read error. V gene TRBV5-1 combines with J gene TRBJ2-7; D perhaps matches TRBD1 (5 bases). CDR1 SGHRS and CDR2 YFSETQ come from the germline V gene. CDR3 length equals 13 residues. CDR3 DNA: TGCGCCAGCAGTTTGGACAACTCCTACGAGCAGTACTTC. This codes for CASSLDNSYEQYF.

This chain uses TRBV5-4 with TRBJ1-2; D uncertain. Germline-derived CDR1 and CDR2 are SGHNT and YYREEE (reference sequence). Trimming left V 1 base short and J 4 bases short, with 14 bases between. The CDR3 covers 15 residues. CDR3 bases: TGTGCCAGCAGCTTGAACCGGGAAGTGCGCTATGGCTACACCTTC. Translated: CASSLNREVRYGYTF.

The V gene is TRBV9, the J gene TRBJ2-3, with a possible D match to TRBD2 (6 bases). This CDR3 comprises 15 residues. Germline V CDR1 and CDR2: SGDLS, YYNGEE. V was shortened by 2 bases and J by 6 bases, with 16 bases between the two germline ends. The CDR3 bases are TGTGCCAGCAGCGTGGGCTTTTCGAGCGGGGATACGCAGTATTTT. Amino acids: CASSVGFSSGDTQYF.

The J gene is TRBJ1-1, the V gene TRBV27, with 7 bases identical to TRBD1. The CDR3 totals 14 residues. Germline V gene data show CDR1 as MNHEY and CDR2 as SMNVEV (reference sequence). After removal of 2 bases from V and 3 bases from J, the junction contained 3 bases not matched to a gene. CDR3 DNA sequence: TGTGCCAGCAGTTTAACCAGGGGGGACACTGAAGCTTTCTTT. Residues: CASSLTRGDTEAFF.

The DNA for the CDR3 is TGTGCCACCAGCAGAGACGGTCGCGGGGGTAGCACAGATACGCAGTATTTT. This encodes CATSRDGRGGSTDTQYF. This sequence joins TRBV15 and TRBJ2-3; 7 positions match TRBD2. The CDR3 runs 17 residues. With 0 bases clipped from V and 0 bases from J, the junction kept 6 bases outside the gene matches. The germline V gene encodes CDR1 LNHNV and CDR2 YYDKDF (reference sequence).

The CDR3 is CASSQGQEQETQYF. The CDR3 DNA follows: TGTGCCAGCTCCCAGGGACAGGAGCAAGAGACCCAGTACTTC. The chain is built from TRBV18 and TRBJ2-5, with 8 bases lining up with TRBD1. V was clipped by 6 bases and J by 2 bases; unmatched bases: 5. CDR1 is KGHSH and CDR2 is LQKENI in the germline V gene. This CDR3 is built from 14 residues. Based on the CDR3 plus reference TRBV18 and TRBJ2-5, the full variable domain is NAGVMQNPRHLVRRRGQEARLRCSPMKGHSHVYWYRQLPEEGLKFMVYLQKENIIDESGMPKERFSAEFPKEGPSILRIQQVVRGDSAAYFCASSQGQEQETQYFGPGTRLLVL.

This chain links TRBV5-4 with TRBJ2-7, with a weak D call TRBD2 (6 bases). V lost 1 base and J lost 1, with 12 bases in between. The CDR3 spans 15 residues. Germline assignment: CDR1 SGHNT and CDR2 YYREEE (reference sequence). The CDR3 loop reads CASSLQARGSYEQYF. The CDR3 nucleotides read TGTGCCAGCAGCTTGCAAGCCCGGGGGTCCTACGAGCAGTACTTC. Variable domain in full (rest from reference TRBV5-4 and TRBJ2-7): ETGVTQSPTHLIKTRGQQVTLRCSSQSGHNTVSWYQQALGQGPQFIFQYYREEENGRGNFPPRFSGLQFPNYSSELNVNALELDDSALYLCASSLQARGSYEQYFGPGTRLTVT.

The CDR3, as DNA: TGTGCTAGTGGTTTCTACGGGGAGGCTTTTGGCTACACCTTC. Translating gives CASGFYGEAFGYTF. The chain joins TRBV12-5 to TRBJ1-2; D not resolved. V dropped 3 bases and J dropped 7 bases, with 15 bases sitting between them. CDR1 is LGHNT and CDR2 is FRNRAP in the germline V gene. The CDR3 is 14 amino acids.

This chain links TRBV7-3 with TRBJ2-2; D unclear. The CDR3 runs to 15 residues. The V gene lost 2 bases and the J gene lost 0 bases, with 7 bases spanning the gap. Germline-derived CDR1 and CDR2 are SGHTA and FQGTGA. The CDR3 reads CASSLEATNTGELFF. The CDR3 DNA sequence: TGTGCCAGCAGCTTAGAGGCTACGAACACCGGGGAGCTGTTTTTT. The entire variable domain, with the rest obtained from reference TRBV7-3 and TRBJ2-2, is as follows: GAGVSQTPSNKVTEKGKYVELRCDPISGHTALYWYRQSLGQGPEFLIYFQGTGAADDSGLPNDRFFAVRPEGSVSTLKIQRTERGDSAVYLCASSLEATNTGELFFGEGSRLTVL.

V gene TRBV5-1 combines with J gene TRBJ1-1, with 7 bases matching TRBD1. After removal of 5 bases from V and 1 base from J, the junction contained 5 bases not matched to a gene. The CDR3 has 14 residues. Germline-derived CDR1 and CDR2 are SGHRS and YFSETQ. CDR3 sequence (DNA): TGCGCCAGCAGGGGGACAGTGACGAACACTGAAGCTTTCTTT. Amino acid sequence: CASRGTVTNTEAFF.

The chain combines TRBV3-1 (or the pseudogene TRBV3-2) with TRBJ2-3; the D gene is possibly TRBD2 (6 bases). The V end was cut by 0 bases, the J end by 4 bases, with 14 bases between. The CDR3 extends over 16 amino acids. The germline V gene encodes CDR1 LGHDT and CDR2 YNNKEL (reference sequence). This CDR3 reads CASSQDEIASADTQYF. DNA of the CDR3: TGTGCCAGCAGCCAAGATGAGATCGCTAGCGCAGATACGCAGTATTTT.

The V and J genes are TRBV12-3 or TRBV12-4 and TRBJ1-1, with D possibly being TRBD1 (5 bases). Between the trimmed V and J ends, which lost 1 base and 5 bases, there was a span of 8 bases. The CDR3 is made up of 13 amino acids. The CDR3 region is CASSLGGRTEAFF. The CDR3 bases are TGTGCCAGCAGTTTAGGGGGCCGGACTGAAGCTTTCTTT.

This chain connects TRBV12-5 to TRBJ2-7, with 7 bases lining up with TRBD1. CDR3 length: 13 residues. Per germline, CDR1 LGHNT and CDR2 FRNRAP. V lost 5 bases to trimming and J lost 3 bases; unmatched junction nucleotides: 4. The CDR3 coding sequence is TGTGCTAGTGGTGAGACAGGGAACTACGAGCAGTACTTC. Translation: CASGETGNYEQYF.

The gene calls are TRBV3-1 (or the pseudogene TRBV3-2) and TRBJ1-1; maybe TRBD1 (6 bases). V shed 5 bases and J shed 3 bases, with 10 bases lying between them. Germline CDR1 LGHDT, CDR2 YNNKEL (reference sequence). The CDR3 runs 13 residues. The CDR3 coding sequence is TGTGCCAGCAGCGTACAGGGATACACTGAAGCTTTCTTT. Its protein product is CASSVQGYTEAFF.

This clone was detected only once. The chain carries TRBV6-1 and TRBJ2-7; 8 nucleotides line up with TRBD1. The CDR3 is made up of 15 amino acids. Germline V gene sequence: CDR1 MNHNS, CDR2 SASEGT. Trimming cost V 2 bases and J 2 bases; bases outside gene matches: 5. CDR3 in DNA: TGTGCCAGCAGTGAATATTGGGACAGGACCTACGAGCAGTACTTC. Translation: CASSEYWDRTYEQYF.

The CDR3: CASRIRDRVYSGYTF. Written as DNA, the CDR3 is TGTGCCAGCAGAATACGGGACAGGGTTTATAGTGGCTACACCTTC. The chain has TRBV6-5 and TRBJ1-2, with TRBD1 identical over 9 bases. V shed 6 bases, J shed 7 bases, and the junction held 12 bases outside the gene matches. Germline V gene lookup returns CDR1 MNHEY and CDR2 SVGAGI. CDR3 length: 15 residues.

V gene TRBV3-1 (or the pseudogene TRBV3-2) combines with J gene TRBJ1-5; D gene uncertain. Trimming left V 3 bases short and J 11 bases short, with 14 bases between. This CDR3 has 13 residues. The germline CDR1 and CDR2 sequences are LGHDT and YNNKEL (reference sequence). The CDR3 loop reads CASSQERNAAQHF. CDR3 nucleotides: TGTGCCAGCAGCCAGGAAAGAAATGCGGCCCAGCATTTT.

V gene TRBV5-1 combines with J gene TRBJ2-2; TRBD1 is a possible D gene (6 bases). The CDR3 consists of 14 residues. V lost 1 base, J lost 6 bases, and 10 bases lay in between. Germline loops: CDR1 SGHRS, CDR2 YFSETQ. CDR3 DNA: TGCGCCAGCAGCTTGTCACAGGGCGCCGGGGAGCTGTTTTTT. Its protein is CASSLSQGAGELFF. The full variable domain, with the rest looked up from reference TRBV5-1 and TRBJ2-2, is KAGVTQTPRYLIKTRGQQVTLSCSPISGHRSVSWYQQTPGQGLQFLFEYFSETQRNKGNFPGRFSGRQFSNSRSEMNVSTLELGDSALYLCASSLSQGAGELFFGEGSRLTVL.

The genes are TRBV12-5 and TRBJ2-3; perhaps TRBD2 as D (5 bases). CDR3 length: 13 amino acids. CDR1 and CDR2 from the germline V gene are LGHNT and FRNRAP. V lost 4 bases and J lost 3, with 8 bases in between. The CDR3 protein is CASGSSGTDTQYF. CDR3 DNA sequence: TGTGCTAGTGGTTCCTCGGGAACAGATACGCAGTATTTT.

The genes are TRBV19 and TRBJ2-3; D is uncertain. The V end was cut by 5 bases, the J end by 3 bases, with 15 bases between. This CDR3 has 15 amino acids. Germline V gene lookup returns CDR1 LNHDA and CDR2 SQIVND (reference sequence). The CDR3 spells CASSVGFLRTDTQYF. CDR3 coding DNA: TGTGCCAGTAGTGTCGGGTTTCTTCGGACAGATACGCAGTATTTT. Full variable domain (rest looked up from reference TRBV19 and TRBJ2-3): DGGITQSPKYLFRKEGQNVTLSCEQNLNHDAMYWYRQDPGQGLRLIYYSQIVNDFQKGDIAEGYSVSREKKESFPLTVTSAQKNPTAFYLCASSVGFLRTDTQYFGPGTRLTVL.

By sample share, this clone is medium-sized. The chain carries TRBV11-2 and TRBJ1-2; D is possibly TRBD1 (6 bases). Germline CDR1 and CDR2: SGHAT and FQNNGV. The V gene lost 5 bases and the J gene lost 4 bases, with 17 bases spanning the gap. This CDR3 is 15 amino acids long. The CDR3 loop is CASSPIQGELYGYTF. For the CDR3, the DNA is TGTGCCAGCAGCCCAATACAGGGTGAGCTCTATGGCTACACCTTC.